This T cell receptor beta chain was recorded in a study of lymphopenia after photon versus proton radiotherapy (dated by TCRdb to about 2019). As for the study more broadly: The study compared the immunological effects of photon versus proton radiation therapy in patients with gastrointestinal tumors who developed high-grade lymphopenia. The cohort included some 20 patients with gastrointestinal tumors who developed lymphopenia after receiving either photon or proton therapy. The goal of the study was to characterize the differences between the two radiation modalities in how they affect the immune system. Study-wide findings and limitations: Relative stability during treatment was observed in proton-treated patients, whereas loss of naive T cells and TCR diversity and gain of effector/memory populations were observed in photon-treated patients. Among patients across the cohort who died, overall survival time showed an inverse correlation with a larger post-nadir drop in TCR diversity. After the lymphocyte count nadir, repertoires from photon-treated patients showed oligoclonal expansion, particularly of CD8+ Temra cells, and this expansion drove the decline in diversity. The survival association was examined only in patients who died, and the authors described better survival with proton therapy as a possibility, not as a demonstrated result.

For this clone: Its antigen is unknown. Base qualities are not recorded, but no much larger clone differs from it by a single base.

Library construction relied on the immunoSEQ multiplex PCR assay. Alongside multiparametric flow cytometry, deep sequencing of rearranged TCR beta loci was used to profile the T cell repertoires. TCRdb carries this immuneACCESS record with in-frame sequences only. Its versions omit some clonotypes, under half of them owing to an unresolved V gene in the studies checked, with the rest unexplained. Within this sample are tens of thousands of clones, with more than 75% of them counted one time only. About 2.6% of the sample belongs to the ten largest clones. The specimen was peripheral blood, collected from a patient treated with photon-based radiotherapy. The clonotype was recovered from a woman in her 70s with pancreatic cancer.

The CDR3 protein is CASRSALTDTQYF. The nucleotide sequence reads TGTGCCAGCAGGTCAGCACTCACAGATACGCAGTATTTT. Rearrangement joined TRBV6-1 to TRBJ2-3; a confident D gene designation cannot be given. The germline V gene gives CDR1 as MNHNS and CDR2 as SASEGT. V loses 6 bases of germline sequence and J loses 2 bases, and the interval between the two ends is 9 bases. CDR3 length: 13 amino acids, cysteine to phenylalanine. Here the CDR3 DNA is all that survives: 39 bases in frame from base 1.